The 30 T cell receptor beta chains below were found in one sample sequenced in a study of CD4 T cells in relation to SARS-CoV-2 and coronaviruses. Clones were read by immunoSEQ multiplex PCR, and TCRdb kept only the in-frame ones, dropping some. Of fewer than 15,000 clones detected, about 72% appear once; the ten largest clones hold around 13%. Antigens of these TCRs are unknown. CD4+ T cells from unexposed donors were obtained before the COVID-19 pandemic (2011-2018). Isolation of CD4+ T cells took place after nine to ten days in culture. Sequencing used CD4+ T cells from PBMCs, cultured in vitro. Receptors originate from a human donor in good health.

The chain couples TRBV9 to TRBJ1-2, with TRBD1 as a possible D gene (5 bases). Germline V lookup: CDR1 SGDLS, CDR2 YYNGEE. This CDR3 has 12 residues. V gave up 4 bases and J gave up 4 bases, with 8 bases separating them. CDR3: CASSPDTYGYTF. For the CDR3, the DNA is TGTGCCAGCAGCCCGGACACCTATGGCTACACCTTC.

The chain links TRBV5-1 to TRBJ2-3; TRBD2 is a possible D gene (6 bases). Trimming stripped 0 bases from V and 4 bases from J, with 9 bases between. From germline, CDR1 is SGHRS and CDR2 YFSETQ. This CDR3 contains 14 residues. The CDR3 loop is CASSLGTTPDTQYF. The CDR3 coding sequence is TGCGCCAGCAGCTTGGGGACTACGCCAGATACGCAGTATTTT.

CDR3 sequence (DNA): TGTGCCAGCAGTTTGCCAGCTGAAAGTACTGAAGCTTTCTTT. It is translated as CASSLPAESTEAFF. The rearrangement joins TRBV28 to TRBJ1-1; D not resolved. CDR1 MDHEN and CDR2 SYDVKM come from the germline V gene. This CDR3 contains 14 residues. Trimming removed 3 bases at V and 5 bases at J, with 13 bases between.

The chain couples TRBV5-1 to TRBJ2-7, with 9 bases lining up with TRBD2. The germline V gene encodes CDR1 SGHRS and CDR2 YFSETQ. The trim removed 4 bases at V and 2 bases at J, leaving 7 bases unmatched. This CDR3 contains 15 residues. In DNA, the CDR3 is TGCGCCAGCAGCGCCTCGGTAGCGGGGGCCTACGAGCAGTACTTC. Translating it yields CASSASVAGAYEQYF.

The chain links TRBV7-2 to TRBJ1-2; 8 bases line up with TRBD1. The CDR3 spans 15 residues. Trimming removed 5 bases from V and 2 bases from J; junction bases left unmatched: 7. CDR1 and CDR2 (germline): SGHTA, FQGNSA. The CDR3 loop is CASSPGQGRNYGYTF. Here the CDR3 DNA reads TGTGCCAGCAGCCCAGGACAGGGTAGGAACTATGGCTACACCTTC.

The chain uses TRBV7-2 and TRBJ1-1, with D perhaps TRBD1 (6 bases). The CDR3 length is 12 residues. V lost 6 bases to trimming and J lost 5 bases, with 10 bases between them. The germline V gene has CDR1 SGHTA and CDR2 FQGNSA. The CDR3 nucleotides are TGTGCCAGCAGTCCCAGGGGTACTGAAGCTTTCTTT. Its protein is CASSPRGTEAFF.

The gene calls are TRBV14 and TRBJ1-4, with 10 bases lining up with TRBD1. Germline-derived CDR1 and CDR2 are SGHDN and FVKESK. The CDR3 extends over 19 amino acids. V dropped 0 bases and J dropped 8; count of bases not matched to a gene: 15. CDR3 in DNA: TGTGCCAGCAGCCAAGATAGTTGGGGCCGCGGGACAGGGGTCGAAAAACTGTTTTTT. It specifies CASSQDSWGRGTGVEKLFF.

CDR3 DNA: TGTGCCAGCTCACCATATACAGATACGCAGTATTTT. Its protein is CASSPYTDTQYF. This chain connects TRBV18 to TRBJ2-3; no reliable D call. V dropped 2 bases and J dropped 3 bases, with 3 bases sitting between them. CDR3 length: 12 residues. From germline, CDR1 is KGHSH and CDR2 LQKENI.

This sequence joins TRBV4-1 and TRBJ2-7; TRBD2 might be the D (5 bases). Trimming removed 3 bases from V and 2 bases from J, with 14 bases in between. The CDR3 consists of 15 residues. From germline, CDR1 is MGHRA and CDR2 YSYEKL. For the CDR3, the DNA is TGCGCCAGCAGCCAGGGAGTTTTGACCCCCTACGAGCAGTACTTC. Its translation is CASSQGVLTPYEQYF.

V usage is TRBV5-8 and J usage is TRBJ2-4; 7 bases fit TRBD1. Germline values: CDR1 SGHTS, CDR2 YDEGEE. The CDR3 is 14 amino acids. Trimming took 4 bases from V and 7 from J; bases not matched to a gene: 8. This chain's CDR3 is CASSPRTGVNIQYF. In nucleotides, the CDR3 is TGTGCCAGCAGCCCGCGTACAGGGGTGAACATTCAGTACTTC.

The chain employs TRBV7-8 and TRBJ1-5; possibly TRBD1 for D (5 bases). V was cut by 5 bases and J by 2 bases, with 13 bases left in between. The CDR3 has 15 residues. Germline V gene lookup returns CDR1 SGHVS and CDR2 FQNEAQ. Here the CDR3 reads CASSPRGMGNQPQHF. The CDR3 DNA sequence: TGTGCCAGCAGCCCACGGGGCATGGGCAATCAGCCCCAGCATTTT.

This rearrangement joins TRBV19 to TRBJ1-5; a possible D gene is TRBD1 (6 bases). The CDR3 has 14 amino acids. V lost 7 bases and J lost 6, with 16 bases in between. From germline, CDR1 is LNHDA and CDR2 SQIVND (reference sequence). The CDR3 is CASTRRGEFQPQHF. The CDR3 bases are TGTGCCAGTACCAGGAGGGGGGAGTTTCAGCCCCAGCATTTT.

The chain carries TRBV7-9 and TRBJ2-7, with TRBD2 matching 8 bases. The J segment lost 2 bases and the V segment lost 5 bases, leaving 8 bases of the junction unmatched. The CDR3 is made up of 15 amino acids. Per germline, CDR1 SEHNR and CDR2 FQNEAQ (reference sequence). CDR3 region: CASSRGGDGAYEQYF. DNA for the CDR3: TGTGCCAGCAGCCGGGGGGGAGACGGAGCCTACGAGCAGTACTTC.

The chain couples TRBV7-8 to TRBJ1-2, with no clear D. Germline CDR1 and CDR2: SGHVS and FQNEAQ. With 4 bases removed from V and 8 bases from J, the gap between germline ends came to 8 bases. The CDR3 runs 11 residues. CDR3 amino acids: CASSSNDGYTF. The CDR3 DNA follows: TGTGCCAGCAGCTCCAACGACGGCTACACCTTC.

The rearrangement joins TRBV5-1 to TRBJ2-5; 9 bases agree with TRBD2. Germline V CDR1 and CDR2: SGHRS, YFSETQ. The CDR3 extends over 14 amino acids. V dropped 4 bases and J dropped 5; count of bases not matched to a gene: 6. The CDR3 region has the DNA TGCGCCAGCAGCCCATCTAGCGGGGTCGAGACCCAGTACTTC. Its protein product is CASSPSSGVETQYF.

The chain's CDR3 is CASSLYGGPSNEQFF. The CDR3 DNA is TGTGCCAGCAGTTTATACGGAGGGCCGAGCAATGAGCAGTTCTTC. The chain uses TRBV28 and TRBJ2-1; possibly TRBD2 for D (6 bases). The CDR3 consists of 15 residues. V was cut by 1 base and J by 6 bases, with 13 bases left in between. In germline, CDR1 is MDHEN, CDR2 SYDVKM.

V gene TRBV10-3 combines with J gene TRBJ1-2; TRBD1 might be the D (6 bases). This CDR3 contains 12 residues. V lost 8 bases and J 3 bases, leaving 10 bases between the germline ends. Germline CDR1 and CDR2: ENHRY and SYGVKD. The CDR3 here is CAIRGADYGYTF. The CDR3 DNA reads TGTGCCATCCGGGGGGCGGACTATGGCTACACCTTC.

The chain joins TRBV7-3 to TRBJ1-3; D is uncertain. The germline V gene encodes CDR1 SGHTA and CDR2 FQGTGA. The V gene lost 5 bases and the J gene lost 0 bases, with 8 bases spanning the gap. The CDR3 consists of 14 residues. The CDR3 DNA reads as TGTGCCAGCAGCCCCCAACCCTCTGGAAACACCATATATTTT. As protein: CASSPQPSGNTIYF. The full variable domain, completed using reference TRBV7-3 and TRBJ1-3, is GAGVSQTPSNKVTEKGKYVELRCDPISGHTALYWYRQSLGQGPEFLIYFQGTGAADDSGLPNDRFFAVRPEGSVSTLKIQRTERGDSAVYLCASSPQPSGNTIYFGEGSWLTVV.

The J gene is TRBJ1-5, the V gene TRBV3-1 (or the pseudogene TRBV3-2); D is unclear. CDR3 length: 13 amino acids. V lost 1 base and J lost 8, with 9 bases in between. Germline CDR1 reads LGHDT; CDR2 reads YNNKEL (reference sequence). The DNA of the CDR3 is TGTGCCAGCAGCCAAGGTAGGATGGAGCCCCAGCATTTT. Amino acid sequence: CASSQGRMEPQHF.

The chain links TRBV9 to TRBJ1-6; 9 bases agree with TRBD1. CDR1 SGDLS and CDR2 YYNGEE come from the germline V gene. The CDR3 spans 18 residues. V was clipped by 3 bases and J by 7 bases; unmatched bases: 14. CDR3 nucleotide sequence: TGTGCCAGCAGCGGTCAAAGATGGGGGGACAGGGACAATTCACCCCTCCACTTT. Translated: CASSGQRWGDRDNSPLHF.

The V call is TRBV7-9, the J call TRBJ1-1; no clear D gene. Per the germline V gene, CDR1 is SEHNR and CDR2 is FQNEAQ (reference sequence). The CDR3 is 14 residues long. Trimming shortened V by 5 bases and J by 0 bases, and 10 bases separated the two germline ends. For the CDR3, the DNA is TGTGCCAGCAGCCATTACACGGTGAACACTGAAGCTTTCTTT. It translates to CASSHYTVNTEAFF.

This chain uses TRBV7-2 with TRBJ2-3; D tentatively fits TRBD1 or TRBD2 (6 bases each). CDR3 length: 16 residues. Per germline, CDR1 SGHTA and CDR2 FQGNSA. V gave up 2 bases and J gave up 0 bases, with 12 bases separating them. The DNA of the CDR3 is TGTGCCAGCAGCTTAATTCCGGGGGCCAGCACAGATACGCAGTATTTT. Translated: CASSLIPGASTDTQYF. The full variable domain, its missing parts supplied by reference TRBV7-2 and TRBJ2-3, is GAGVSQSPSNKVTEKGKDVELRCDPISGHTALYWYRQSLGQGLEFLIYFQGNSAPDKSGLPSDRFSAERTGGSVSTLTIQRTQQEDSAVYLCASSLIPGASTDTQYFGPGTRLTVL.

This clone was seen more than once but under ten times. This sequence joins TRBV7-3 and TRBJ2-7; weak D call: TRBD1 (5 bases). The CDR3 is 16 amino acids. The V end was cut by 2 bases, the J end by 0 bases, with 14 bases between. The V gene's germline CDR1 is SGHTA and CDR2 FQGTGA. The CDR3 is CASSLEGAGFSYEQYF. DNA of the CDR3: TGTGCCAGCAGCTTAGAAGGGGCAGGGTTCTCCTACGAGCAGTACTTC.

The table lists this clone with a few counts. V gene TRBV4-1 combines with J gene TRBJ1-5, with unresolved D. Looked up from germline, CDR1 is MGHRA and CDR2 is YSYEKL. This CDR3 has 15 amino acids. V was trimmed by 4 bases and J by 7 bases, leaving 17 bases between them. This CDR3 is CASSRIINPLQPQHF. The CDR3 DNA follows: TGCGCCAGCAGCCGCATTATAAACCCTTTACAGCCCCAGCATTTT.

V is TRBV6-6 and J is TRBJ1-5, with D perhaps TRBD1 (5 bases). Germline assignment: CDR1 MNHNY and CDR2 SVGAGI (reference sequence). The CDR3 sequence is 13 residues long. The ends were cut back, 7 bases at V and 5 bases at J, with 12 bases in the middle. DNA for the CDR3: TGTGCCAGCACCCAGGGAATTGATCAGCCCCAGCATTTT. Its translation: CASTQGIDQPQHF.

The chain joins TRBV7-2 to TRBJ2-7; no firm D call. Looked up from germline, CDR1 is SGHTA and CDR2 is FQGNSA. The length of the CDR3 is 11 residues. V was cut by 2 bases and J by 6 bases, with 5 bases left in between. The DNA for the CDR3 is TGTGCCAGCAGCTTACTTGCCGAGCAGTACTTC. Its protein product is CASSLLAEQYF.

This sequence joins TRBV27 and TRBJ1-1, with a tentative D call TRBD1 (5 bases). The germline CDR1 and CDR2 sequences are MNHEY and SMNVEV (reference sequence). The CDR3 extends over 11 amino acids. With 6 bases removed from V and 7 bases from J, the gap between germline ends came to 9 bases. CDR3 in amino acids: CASSDTGEAFF. The CDR3 nucleotides read TGTGCCAGCAGCGACACAGGTGAAGCTTTCTTT.

The chain has TRBV3-1 (or the pseudogene TRBV3-2) and TRBJ2-4, with 13 bases fitting TRBD2. This CDR3 is built from 15 residues. The ends lost 4 bases at V and 9 bases at J; junction bases unmatched: 6. In germline, CDR1 is LGHDT, CDR2 YNNKEL (reference sequence). CDR3 sequence (DNA): TGTGCCAGCAGCCGAGAGACTAGCGGGGGGAGCATTCAGTACTTC. Its translation is CASSRETSGGSIQYF.

The rearrangement joins TRBV7-8 to TRBJ2-7; D uncertain. Trimming stripped 2 bases from V and 6 bases from J, with 23 bases between. This CDR3 contains 17 residues. CDR1 and CDR2 (germline): SGHVS, FQNEAQ. The CDR3 loop is CASSLRSPGKMSGEQYF. CDR3 nucleotides: TGTGCCAGCAGCTTAAGGTCCCCGGGTAAGATGTCGGGCGAGCAGTACTTC.

The chain carries TRBV11-1 and TRBJ2-3, with D perhaps matching TRBD2 (5 bases). The CDR3 has 15 amino acids. Germline V gene sequence: CDR1 SGHAT, CDR2 FQDESV (reference sequence). V was shortened by 7 bases and J by 0 bases, with 14 bases between the two germline ends. The CDR3 reads CASTPGVGSTDTQYF. DNA for the CDR3: TGTGCCAGCACCCCCGGGGTCGGGAGCACAGATACGCAGTATTTT.